This T cell receptor beta chain was recovered during a study of quantifying T cell responses using KT2 cells. Study at large: cDNA was made from DNase-treated RNA using alpha and beta constant primers.

KT2, a clone with a known TCR, was spiked into unfractionated PBMC. KT2 cells were mixed with fixed PBMC numbers at varying ratios. After removal of 3 bases from V and 4 bases from J, the junction contained 4 bases not matched to a gene. CDR1 is WNHNN and CDR2 is SYGVQD in the germline V gene (reference sequence). There are 16 residues in the CDR3. The cDNA 3' end received a ligated oligonucleotide with a UMI. The first PCR ran 3 to 5 cycles with an equimolar RC1.1 and RC1.2 beta primer mix. TCRdb independently ran MiXCR on the UMI-ligation and nested PCR reads; one entry per CDR3 protein. The sample consists of tens of thousands of distinct CDR3 sequences, about 7.3% of them appearing once.

This sequence joins TRBV10-1 and TRBJ2-3; 13 bases line up with TRBD2. This TCR was recovered from a human donor. The sample consisted of PBMCs spiked with cells of the T cell clone KT2. This CDR3 reads CASSDRTSGRADTQYF. The CDR3 DNA follows: TGCGCCAGCAGTGATCGGACTAGCGGGAGAGCAGATACGCAGTATTTT.